The rows below give T cell receptor beta chains drawn from one sample of a study of early stage breast cancer tumors. Produced via immunoSEQ multiplex PCR; TCRdb's table is partial and in-frame only. This table holds approximately 20,000 clones, 60% to 85% found once. Material for sequencing was blood. These TCRs come from a person between 55 and 69 years old with breast cancer. Each CDR3 is given with its conserved first and last residue. The order of the fields is D gene, clone size, V gene, J gene, CDR3 protein, CDR3 DNA. A D gene is named only where the DNA matches it firmly. Clone size is not always given. Where it is, it says once, few, many or a class for expanded clones.

d_gene: -
abundance: -
v_gene: TRBV18
j_gene: TRBJ2-3
CDR3aa: CASSRLGGAADTQYF
CDR3nt: TGTGCCAGCTCACGCCTGGGGGGGGCAGCCGATACGCAGTATTTT

d_gene: -
abundance: -
v_gene: TRBV19
j_gene: TRBJ1-1
CDR3aa: CASRRLGMNTEAFF
CDR3nt: TGTGCCAGTAGACGACTGGGCATGAACACTGAAGCTTTCTTT

d_gene: -
abundance: -
v_gene: TRBV19
j_gene: TRBJ1-6
CDR3aa: CASSSLGGAPLHF
CDR3nt: TGTGCCAGTAGCAGTCTCGGGGGAGCACCCCTCCACTTT

d_gene: -
abundance: few
v_gene: TRBV4-1
j_gene: TRBJ2-7
CDR3aa: CASRKPGSYEQYF
CDR3nt: TGCGCCAGCAGAAAGCCCGGTTCCTACGAGCAGTACTTC

d_gene: TRBD2
abundance: -
v_gene: TRBV5-1
j_gene: TRBJ2-1
CDR3aa: CASSWASGGGGEQFF
CDR3nt: TGCGCCAGCAGCTGGGCTAGCGGGGGGGGAGGTGAGCAGTTCTTC

d_gene: -
abundance: -
v_gene: TRBV4-1
j_gene: TRBJ1-3
CDR3aa: CASSQGGHSGNTIYF
CDR3nt: TGCGCCAGCAGCCAAGGGGGGCACTCTGGAAACACCATATATTTT

d_gene: -
abundance: few
v_gene: TRBV19
j_gene: TRBJ2-1
CDR3aa: CASSIGEIQLNNEQFF
CDR3nt: TGTGCCAGTAGTATAGGGGAAATTCAATTAAACAATGAGCAGTTCTTC

d_gene: -
abundance: -
v_gene: TRBV20-1
j_gene: TRBJ1-1
CDR3aa: CSASGLEAFF
CDR3nt: TGCAGTGCTAGTGGGTTAGAAGCTTTCTTT

d_gene: -
abundance: few
v_gene: TRBV25-1
j_gene: TRBJ2-7
CDR3aa: CASSGGPPQDEQYF
CDR3nt: TGTGCCAGCAGTGGGGGGCCCCCCCAGGACGAGCAGTACTTC

d_gene: TRBD1
abundance: -
v_gene: TRBV5-1
j_gene: TRBJ2-7
CDR3aa: CASSGGFLLGQGPGEQYF
CDR3nt: TGCGCCAGCAGCGGGGGATTTTTACTGGGACAGGGCCCGGGAGAGCAGTACTTC

d_gene: -
abundance: -
v_gene: TRBV7-9
j_gene: TRBJ2-7
CDR3aa: CASSKTTDYEQYF
CDR3nt: TGTGCCAGCAGCAAGACGACAGACTACGAGCAGTACTTC

d_gene: -
abundance: -
v_gene: TRBV7-8
j_gene: TRBJ1-2
CDR3aa: CASSLVVGDSSLYGYTF
CDR3nt: TGTGCCAGCAGCTTAGTCGTTGGTGACAGCAGTCTCTATGGCTACACCTTC